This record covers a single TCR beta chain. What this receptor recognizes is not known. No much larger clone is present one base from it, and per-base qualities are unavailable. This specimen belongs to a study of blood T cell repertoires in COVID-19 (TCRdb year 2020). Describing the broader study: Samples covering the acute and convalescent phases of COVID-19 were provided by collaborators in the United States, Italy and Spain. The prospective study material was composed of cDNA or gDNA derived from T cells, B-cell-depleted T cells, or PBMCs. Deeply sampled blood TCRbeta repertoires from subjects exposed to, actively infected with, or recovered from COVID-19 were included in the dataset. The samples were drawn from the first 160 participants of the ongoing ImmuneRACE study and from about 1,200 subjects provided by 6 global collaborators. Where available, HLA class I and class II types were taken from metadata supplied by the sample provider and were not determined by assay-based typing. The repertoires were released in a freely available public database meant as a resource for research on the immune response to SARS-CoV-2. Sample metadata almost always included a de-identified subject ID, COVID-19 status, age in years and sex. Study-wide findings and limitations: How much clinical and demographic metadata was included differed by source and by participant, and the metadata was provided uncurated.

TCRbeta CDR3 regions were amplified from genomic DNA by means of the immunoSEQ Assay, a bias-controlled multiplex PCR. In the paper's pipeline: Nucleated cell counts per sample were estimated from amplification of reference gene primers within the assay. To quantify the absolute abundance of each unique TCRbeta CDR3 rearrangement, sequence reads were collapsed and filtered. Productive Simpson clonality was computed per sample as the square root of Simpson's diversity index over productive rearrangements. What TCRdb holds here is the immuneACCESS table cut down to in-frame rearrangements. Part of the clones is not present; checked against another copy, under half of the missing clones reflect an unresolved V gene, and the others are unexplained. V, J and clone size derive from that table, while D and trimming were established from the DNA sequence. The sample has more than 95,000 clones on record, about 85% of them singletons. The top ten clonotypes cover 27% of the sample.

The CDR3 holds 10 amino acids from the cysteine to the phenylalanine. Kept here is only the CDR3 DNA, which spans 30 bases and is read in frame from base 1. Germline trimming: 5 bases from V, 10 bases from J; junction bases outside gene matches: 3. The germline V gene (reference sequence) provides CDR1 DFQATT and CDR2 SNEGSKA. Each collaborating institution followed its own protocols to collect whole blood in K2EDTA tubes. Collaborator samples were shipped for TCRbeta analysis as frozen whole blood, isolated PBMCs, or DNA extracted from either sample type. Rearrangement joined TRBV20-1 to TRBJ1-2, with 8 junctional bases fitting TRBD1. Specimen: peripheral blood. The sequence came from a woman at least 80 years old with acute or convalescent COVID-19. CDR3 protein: CSALQGDYTF. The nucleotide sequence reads TGCAGTGCTTTACAGGGGGACTACACCTTC.